This entry concerns a single T cell receptor (beta chain). The germline V gene has CDR1 SGHTA and CDR2 FQGTGA. The V and J ends lost 2 bases and 5 bases respectively, with 13 bases between them. The CDR3 runs to 14 residues. This specimen belongs to a study of control samples from healthy donors and cancer patients. TCRdb keeps only in-frame clones here, not all; method: immunoSEQ multiplex PCR. The sample includes some 170,000 clones, 96% of them seen just once. This receptor was identified in a woman in her twenties or thirties in good health. The rearrangement joins TRBV7-3 to TRBJ2-7; D uncertain. Sequencing was done on a sample of blood. The CDR3 spells CASSLWSAPDEQYF. Here the CDR3 DNA reads TGTGCCAGCAGCTTATGGTCTGCCCCAGACGAGCAGTACTTC.